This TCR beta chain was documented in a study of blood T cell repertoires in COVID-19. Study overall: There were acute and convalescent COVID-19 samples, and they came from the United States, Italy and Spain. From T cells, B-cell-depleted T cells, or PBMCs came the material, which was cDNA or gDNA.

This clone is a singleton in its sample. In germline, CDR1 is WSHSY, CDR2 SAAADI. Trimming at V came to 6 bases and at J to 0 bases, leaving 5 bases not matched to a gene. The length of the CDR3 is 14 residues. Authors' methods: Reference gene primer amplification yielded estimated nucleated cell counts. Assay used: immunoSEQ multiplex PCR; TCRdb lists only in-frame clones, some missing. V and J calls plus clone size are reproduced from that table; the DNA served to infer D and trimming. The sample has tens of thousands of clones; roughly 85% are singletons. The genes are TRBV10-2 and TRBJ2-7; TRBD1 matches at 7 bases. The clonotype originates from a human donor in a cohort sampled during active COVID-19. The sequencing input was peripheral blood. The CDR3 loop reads CASSAQGTSYEQYF. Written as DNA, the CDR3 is TGCGCCAGCAGCGCACAGGGGACCTCCTACGAGCAGTACTTC.